These 17 T cell receptor beta chains share one sample of origin, sequenced in a study of T cells in localized non-small cell lung cancer. Method: immunoSEQ multiplex PCR; TCRdb's copy keeps in-frame clones and lacks some. Of tens of thousands of clones listed, over 80% are singletons. The input for sequencing was peripheral blood mononuclear cells, taken before any cancer treatment. Source of these receptors: a man aged 40-75 years with stage III lung adenocarcinoma.

The CDR3 is CASRNALEADTQYF. The DNA for the CDR3 is TGTGCCAGTAGGAACGCACTAGAGGCAGATACGCAGTATTTT. The V and J genes are TRBV19 and TRBJ2-3; D possibly corresponds to TRBD2 (5 bases). With 6 bases removed from V and 4 bases from J, the gap between germline ends came to 14 bases. The CDR3 runs to 14 residues. Looked up from germline, CDR1 is LNHDA and CDR2 is SQIVND (reference sequence).

The gene calls are TRBV7-9 and TRBJ1-5; the match to TRBD1 covers 12 bases. Germline CDR1 reads SEHNR; CDR2 reads FQNEAQ (reference sequence). The junction had 6 bases not matched to a gene; V was cut back by 1 base and J by 11 bases. The CDR3 totals 15 residues. CDR3 bases: TGTGCCAGCAGCTTAGGCGGGACAGGGGGCATGTCCCAGCATTTT. Protein: CASSLGGTGGMSQHF. Combining the CDR3 with reference TRBV7-9 and TRBJ1-5 gives the whole variable domain DTGVSQNPRHKITKRGQNVTFRCDPISEHNRLYWYRQTLGQGPEFLTYFQNEAQLEKSRLLSDRFSAERPKGSFSTLEIQRTEQGDSAMYLCASSLGGTGGMSQHFGDGTRLSIL.

The chain recombines TRBV20-1 with TRBJ2-5; D not resolved. CDR3 length equals 11 residues. The V gene lost 0 bases and the J gene lost 5 bases, with 4 bases spanning the gap. Looked up from germline, CDR1 is DFQATT and CDR2 is SNEGSKA (reference sequence). The CDR3 here is CSAREGETQYF. The CDR3 nucleotides read TGCAGTGCTAGAGAGGGGGAGACCCAGTACTTC.

The V call is TRBV7-2, the J call TRBJ2-1; no clear D gene. The CDR3 is 14 residues long. Looked up from germline, CDR1 is SGHTA and CDR2 is FQGNSA. V lost 5 bases and J lost 8, with 16 bases in between. The CDR3 loop reads CASSPTVGSDEQFF. CDR3 DNA: TGTGCCAGCAGCCCCACGGTTGGCAGCGATGAGCAGTTCTTC.

This sequence joins TRBV11-1 and TRBJ2-7; D assignment may be TRBD1 or TRBD2 (5 bases each). V dropped 8 bases and J dropped 6 bases, with 17 bases sitting between them. CDR1 is SGHAT and CDR2 is FQDESV in the germline V gene (reference sequence). The CDR3 is made up of 13 amino acids. CDR3 in DNA: TGTGCCAGCTCCCTGGTTTCGGGGCGCGAGCAGTACTTC. It encodes CASSLVSGREQYF.

CDR3 in DNA: TGTGCCAGTAGTATATTCCAGGGGGTTGGCTACACCTTC. As protein: CASSIFQGVGYTF. The V gene is TRBV19, the J gene TRBJ1-2; TRBD1 agrees at 7 bases. Germline CDR1 and CDR2: LNHDA and SQIVND (reference sequence). The ends lost 2 bases at V and 7 bases at J; junction bases unmatched: 4. This CDR3 comprises 13 residues.

The genes are TRBV11-2 and TRBJ1-5, with D hard to call. The V end was cut by 3 bases, the J end by 5 bases, with 11 bases between. The CDR3 sequence is 14 residues long. CDR1 and CDR2 from the germline V gene are SGHAT and FQNNGV. Here the CDR3 DNA reads TGTGCCAGCAGCTTGGATCGAGCAGATCAGCCCCAGCATTTT. Its protein product is CASSLDRADQPQHF. The entire variable domain, with the rest obtained from reference TRBV11-2 and TRBJ1-5, is as follows: EAGVAQSPRYKIIEKRQSVAFWCNPISGHATLYWYQQILGQGPKLLIQFQNNGVVDDSQLPKDRFSAERLKGVDSTLKIQPAKLEDSAVYLCASSLDRADQPQHFGDGTRLSIL.

The rearrangement uses TRBV11-2 and TRBJ1-3; the D is unclear. V was trimmed by 1 base and J by 2 bases, leaving 9 bases between them. This CDR3 has 15 amino acids. Germline V CDR1 and CDR2: SGHAT, FQNNGV. The CDR3 DNA is TGTGCCAGCAGCTTAGTACTATTAACTGGAAACACCATATATTTT. It encodes CASSLVLLTGNTIYF.

The rearrangement joins TRBV7-9 to TRBJ2-1; 7 bases line up with TRBD2. Germline V CDR1 and CDR2: SEHNR, FQNEAQ (reference sequence). V was clipped by 6 bases and J by 5 bases; unmatched bases: 10. The CDR3 has 15 residues. In nucleotides, the CDR3 is TGTGCCAGCAGTACCGGACTAGGCTATAACAATGAGCAGTTCTTC. This gives the protein CASSTGLGYNNEQFF.

V gene TRBV7-3 combines with J gene TRBJ2-1, with 9 positions matching TRBD1. The J segment lost 8 bases and the V segment lost 2 bases, leaving 7 bases of the junction unmatched. Germline V lookup: CDR1 SGHTA, CDR2 FQGTGA. This CDR3 has 15 residues. The CDR3 here is CASSLQGQGIDEQFF. The CDR3 DNA is TGTGCCAGCAGCTTACAGGGACAGGGAATCGATGAGCAGTTCTTC.

The chain is built from TRBV6-1 and TRBJ2-4; no clear D. Germline CDR1 MNHNS, CDR2 SASEGT. This CDR3 contains 14 residues. The ends were cut back, 5 bases at V and 5 bases at J, with 13 bases in the middle. CDR3 coding DNA: TGTGCCAGCAGTCGTATATACAGAGAAAACATTCAGTACTTC. Translation: CASSRIYRENIQYF.

The chain carries TRBV5-1 and TRBJ2-3; TRBD1 matches at 7 bases. This CDR3 is built from 17 residues. Germline V gene sequence: CDR1 SGHRS, CDR2 YFSETQ. V lost 6 bases and J lost 2; bases outside the gene matches: 15. This chain's CDR3 is CASTPTQGDRNTDTQYF. CDR3 nucleotides: TGCGCCAGCACCCCAACTCAGGGGGACCGAAACACAGATACGCAGTATTTT.

This chain connects TRBV9 to TRBJ2-1; 14 bases align to TRBD2. The CDR3 is 17 residues long. V was clipped by 4 bases and J by 7 bases; unmatched bases: 10. Germline V gene sequence: CDR1 SGDLS, CDR2 YYNGEE. The CDR3 region has the DNA TGTGCCAGCAGCTTACGACTAGCGGGAGGGGTGGGGAATGAGCAGTTCTTC. This encodes CASSLRLAGGVGNEQFF.

This clone has more than one count but fewer than ten. The rearrangement uses TRBV7-2 and TRBJ2-1; 13 bases align to TRBD2. V dropped 5 bases and J dropped 3; count of bases not matched to a gene: 4. The CDR3 extends over 16 amino acids. Germline V CDR1 and CDR2: SGHTA, FQGNSA. CDR3 coding DNA: TGTGCCAGCAGCGAGGGACTAGCGGGATTCTACAATGAGCAGTTCTTC. It specifies CASSEGLAGFYNEQFF. The entire variable domain, with the rest obtained from reference TRBV7-2 and TRBJ2-1, is as follows: GAGVSQSPSNKVTEKGKDVELRCDPISGHTALYWYRQSLGQGLEFLIYFQGNSAPDKSGLPSDRFSAERTGGSVSTLTIQRTQQEDSAVYLCASSEGLAGFYNEQFFGPGTRLTVL.

The rearrangement joins TRBV27 to TRBJ1-5, with D possibly TRBD1 on 5 matching bases. From germline, CDR1 is MNHEY and CDR2 SMNVEV (reference sequence). V was clipped by 5 bases and J by 6 bases, with 17 bases between them. This CDR3 is built from 15 residues. CDR3 loop: CASSTTGLGSQPQHF. The CDR3 DNA is TGTGCCAGCAGTACCACAGGTCTTGGGTCTCAGCCCCAGCATTTT.

CDR3 DNA sequence: TGTGCCACAACGAGGACAGGGGGCACAGATACGCAGTATTTT. Amino acids: CATTRTGGTDTQYF. This chain connects TRBV11-3 to TRBJ2-3; 9 bases match TRBD1. V shed 10 bases and J 1 base; nucleotides not matched to a gene: 6. Germline V gene data show CDR1 as SGHNT and CDR2 as YENEEA. CDR3 size: 14 residues.

The chain carries TRBV2 and TRBJ2-1, with D hard to call. Germline CDR1 SNHLY, CDR2 FYNNEI. The V end lost 2 bases, the J end lost 12 bases, and 17 bases lay between the germline ends. This CDR3 region has 14 residues. The CDR3 DNA is TGTGCCAGCAGTGAACCCCCAGCCGCAAGGCGGCAGTTCTTC. Its protein product is CASSEPPAARRQFF. The whole variable domain, remainder taken from reference TRBV2 and TRBJ2-1, is EPEVTQTPSHQVTQMGQEVILRCVPISNHLYFYWYRQILGQKVEFLVSFYNNEISEKSEIFDDQFSVERPDGSNFTLKIRSTKLEDSAMYFCASSEPPAARRQFFGPGTRLTVL.